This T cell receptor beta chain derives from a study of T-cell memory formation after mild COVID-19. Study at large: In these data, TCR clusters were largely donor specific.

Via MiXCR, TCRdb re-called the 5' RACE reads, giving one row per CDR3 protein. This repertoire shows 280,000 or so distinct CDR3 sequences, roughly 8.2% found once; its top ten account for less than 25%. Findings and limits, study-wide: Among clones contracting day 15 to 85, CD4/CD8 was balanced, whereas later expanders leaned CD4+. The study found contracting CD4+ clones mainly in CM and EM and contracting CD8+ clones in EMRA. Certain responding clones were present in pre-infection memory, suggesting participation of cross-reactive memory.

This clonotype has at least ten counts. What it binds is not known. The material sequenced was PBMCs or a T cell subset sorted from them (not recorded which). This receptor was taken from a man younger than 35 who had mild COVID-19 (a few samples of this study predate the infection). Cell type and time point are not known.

As DNA, the CDR3 is TGCAGTGCTGGACAGGGGACCTCAACTAATGAAAAACTGTTTTTT. Amino acid sequence: CSAGQGTSTNEKLFF. V gene TRBV20-1 combines with J gene TRBJ1-4; 9 bases are shared with TRBD1. Germline-derived CDR1 and CDR2 are DFQATT and SNEGSKA (reference sequence). The trim removed 5 bases at V and 0 bases at J, leaving 4 bases unmatched. This CDR3 comprises 15 residues.